This passage covers 7 T cell receptor beta chains from one sample sequenced in a study of control samples from healthy donors and cancer patients. Here immunoSEQ multiplex PCR was the method, and the copy in TCRdb shows in-frame clones only, minus some. Of 190,000 or so clones in the sample, about 93% were seen once. Sequenced: blood. These receptors were taken from a man younger than 35 in good health.

J is TRBJ1-1 and V is TRBV5-1; perhaps TRBD1 as D (5 bases). The V gene's germline CDR1 is SGHRS and CDR2 YFSETQ. This CDR3 contains 17 residues. V was trimmed by 3 bases and J by 6 bases, leaving 24 bases between them. The CDR3 region is CASSSSIYLGHSPEAFF. CDR3 nucleotides: TGCGCCAGCAGCTCTTCGATATACTTAGGACATTCGCCTGAAGCTTTCTTT.

The genes are TRBV18 and TRBJ1-3; possibly TRBD1 for D (6 bases). Trimming removed 2 bases at V and 0 bases at J, with 35 bases between. CDR1 is KGHSH and CDR2 is LQKENI in the germline V gene. This CDR3 has 24 amino acids. CDR3 amino acids: CASSPRSGTRSYGDRINSGNTIYF. The CDR3 coding sequence is TGTGCCAGCTCACCAAGATCGGGGACACGCTCCTACGGTGATCGGATCAACTCTGGAAACACCATATATTTT.

The genes are TRBV5-1 and TRBJ2-7, with D tentatively TRBD2 (5 bases). The J call could be wrong; TRBJ2-5 is a better fit for the DNA end. CDR3 length: 14 residues. Germline V gives CDR1 SGHRS, CDR2 YFSETQ. The CDR3 region is CASSLDGVQETQYF. The CDR3 DNA reads TGCGCCAGCAGCTTGGACGGGGTCCAAGAGACCCAGTACTTC.

This chain uses TRBV5-4 with TRBJ2-6, with TRBD2 identical over 7 bases. After removal of 4 bases from V and 0 bases from J, the junction contained 16 bases not matched to a gene. Germline CDR1 reads SGHNT; CDR2 reads YYREEE (reference sequence). This CDR3 has 20 residues. CDR3 sequence reads: CASSPLPLSAGVSGANVLTF. CDR3 DNA: TGTGCCAGCAGCCCTCTGCCACTCTCCGCGGGGGTCTCTGGGGCCAACGTCCTGACTTTC. The whole variable domain, remainder taken from reference TRBV5-4 and TRBJ2-6, is ETGVTQSPTHLIKTRGQQVTLRCSSQSGHNTVSWYQQALGQGPQFIFQYYREEENGRGNFPPRFSGLQFPNYSSELNVNALELDDSALYLCASSPLPLSAGVSGANVLTFGAGSRLTVL.

This clone was counted once. The V gene is TRBV2, the J gene TRBJ1-6; D is unclear. The germline V gene encodes CDR1 SNHLY and CDR2 FYNNEI. The CDR3 length is 15 residues. Trimming stripped 6 bases from V and 9 bases from J, with 18 bases between. The CDR3 DNA reads TGTGCCAGCAGGAGGATGCCAGGAAACGGTTCACCCCTCCACTTT. Its translation is CASRRMPGNGSPLHF.

The chain recombines TRBV14 with TRBJ1-1; TRBD1 is a possible D gene (6 bases). This CDR3 comprises 16 residues. The V gene lost 3 bases and the J gene lost 1 base, with 15 bases spanning the gap. Per the germline V gene, CDR1 is SGHDN and CDR2 is FVKESK. DNA for the CDR3: TGTGCCAGCAGCCAGAATCAGGGGTGGACGAACACTGAAGCTTTCTTT. This codes for CASSQNQGWTNTEAFF. Full variable domain (missing parts from reference TRBV14 and TRBJ1-1): EAGVTQFPSHSVIEKGQTVTLRCDPISGHDNLYWYRRVMGKEIKFLLHFVKESKQDESGMPNNRFLAERTGGTYSTLKVQPAELEDSGVYFCASSQNQGWTNTEAFFGQGTRLTVV.

This clone showed up just once. The chain links TRBV20-1 to TRBJ1-2; D is unclear. The germline V gene encodes CDR1 DFQATT and CDR2 SNEGSKA (reference sequence). This CDR3 comprises 11 residues. V was trimmed by 7 bases and J by 3 bases, leaving 9 bases between them. DNA of the CDR3: TGCAGTGGACCCGCAGACTATGGCTACACCTTC. Encoded protein: CSGPADYGYTF.